One sample yielded the 14 T cell receptor beta chains listed below, sequenced in a study of T cell responses to AZD1222 COVID-19 vaccine. The method was immunoSEQ multiplex PCR; TCRdb's version includes in-frame clones alone and lacks a portion of them. The profile shows some 120,000 clones, about 89% of them singletons. The material was peripheral blood, obtained on day 0 of AZD1222 vaccination. These receptors came from an adult in good health.

The chain links TRBV30 to TRBJ1-2; unclear D gene. Germline V gene sequence: CDR1 GTSNPN, CDR2 SVGIG (reference sequence). V lost 4 bases and J lost 5, with 8 bases in between. The CDR3 extends over 11 amino acids. CDR3 sequence (DNA): TGTGCCTGGACAGAACTTTATGGCTACACCTTC. This encodes CAWTELYGYTF.

A few counts support this clone. The chain combines TRBV7-2 with TRBJ1-5, with 8 bases identical to TRBD1. In germline, CDR1 is SGHTA, CDR2 FQGNSA. The CDR3 has 14 residues. With 6 bases clipped from V and 2 bases from J, the junction kept 3 bases outside the gene matches. The CDR3 nucleotides are TGTGCCAGCAGGTCGACAGGGGGCAATCAGCCCCAGCATTTT. This codes for CASRSTGGNQPQHF. The whole variable domain, remainder taken from reference TRBV7-2 and TRBJ1-5, is GAGVSQSPSNKVTEKGKDVELRCDPISGHTALYWYRQSLGQGLEFLIYFQGNSAPDKSGLPSDRFSAERTGGSVSTLTIQRTQQEDSAVYLCASRSTGGNQPQHFGDGTRLSIL.

This clone occurred a few times. This rearrangement joins TRBV7-2 to TRBJ1-2; D call uncertain. Trimming shortened V by 1 base and J by 4 bases, and 10 bases separated the two germline ends. CDR1 SGHTA and CDR2 FQGNSA come from the germline V gene. The length of the CDR3 is 14 residues. CDR3 DNA sequence: TGTGCCAGCAGCTTAGACCCTAAGGGCTATGGCTACACCTTC. It is translated as CASSLDPKGYGYTF.

Details on this clone: A junction end diverges from the germline sequence, so it may reflect a read error. The chain joins TRBV5-1 to TRBJ1-2, with 11 positions matching TRBD1. Germline V lookup: CDR1 SGHRS, CDR2 YFSETQ. The CDR3 runs 16 residues. The CDR3 region is CASSLAFGTGGDGHTF. The CDR3 DNA reads TGCGCCAGCAGCTTGGCCTTCGGGACAGGGGGTGATGGCCACACCTTC.

The chain uses TRBV5-3 and TRBJ1-6; a possible D gene is TRBD1 (5 bases). TRBV5-3 is given ORF status, its function remaining uncertain. The CDR3 covers 18 residues. Trimming removed 4 bases from V and 0 bases from J, with 17 bases in between. Here the CDR3 reads CARSMGLSPSSYNSPLHF. In DNA, the CDR3 is TGTGCCAGAAGCATGGGACTGTCTCCGAGCTCCTATAATTCACCCCTCCACTTT.

The chain carries TRBV6-2 or TRBV6-3 and TRBJ2-1; D remains unclear. The CDR3 has 15 residues. Between the trimmed V and J ends, which lost 5 bases and 5 bases, there was a span of 16 bases. CDR1 MNHEY and CDR2 SVGEGT come from the germline V gene. CDR3: CASSRNSEADNEQFF. The DNA of the CDR3 is TGTGCCAGCAGTCGCAACAGTGAAGCTGACAATGAGCAGTTCTTC.

The genes are TRBV5-1 and TRBJ1-2; 12 nucleotides align to TRBD1. V shed 3 bases, J shed 3 bases, and the junction held 9 bases outside the gene matches. CDR3 length: 17 residues. Germline CDR1 SGHRS, CDR2 YFSETQ. The CDR3 here is CASSSTGTGGSDYGYTF. In nucleotides, the CDR3 is TGCGCCAGCAGCTCGACGGGGACAGGGGGCTCGGACTATGGCTACACCTTC.

CDR3 region: CASSRFSTATNTEAFF. The CDR3 coding sequence is TGTGCCAGCAGCCGCTTTTCCACGGCCACGAACACTGAAGCTTTCTTT. The rearrangement links TRBV3-1 (or the pseudogene TRBV3-2) to TRBJ1-1; D remains unclear. The CDR3 is 16 residues long. Germline loops: CDR1 LGHDT, CDR2 YNNKEL (reference sequence). V lost 4 bases and J 1 base, leaving 16 bases between the germline ends.

The chain uses TRBV5-3 and TRBJ2-3; 11 bases fit TRBD2. TRBV5-3 counts as an open reading frame of uncertain function. The CDR3 loop spans 16 amino acids. The ends lost 7 bases at V and 1 base at J; junction bases unmatched: 8. The CDR3 bases are TGTGCCAGATCGAGGGAGACTAGCGGGGGCACAGATACGCAGTATTTT. Encoded protein: CARSRETSGGTDTQYF.

The V call is TRBV15, the J call TRBJ2-7, with a tentative D call TRBD1 (5 bases). Germline lookup yields CDR1 LNHNV and CDR2 YYDKDF (reference sequence). The length of the CDR3 is 14 residues. Deletions cut 6 bases from V and 0 bases from J, with 12 bases between. CDR3 sequence reads: CATRVTASSYEQYF. CDR3 DNA sequence: TGTGCCACCAGGGTGACAGCGAGCTCCTACGAGCAGTACTTC.

The chain carries TRBV14 and TRBJ2-1, with TRBD1 matching over 7 bases. The CDR3 runs to 17 residues. Germline trimming cut 0 bases from V and 0 bases from J; bases unmatched to any gene: 5. Germline CDR1 SGHDN, CDR2 FVKESK. CDR3 nucleotides: TGTGCCAGCAGCCAAGATAGGACAGGCGTCTCCTACAATGAGCAGTTCTTC. It specifies CASSQDRTGVSYNEQFF.

The chain employs TRBV12-3 or TRBV12-4 and TRBJ1-2, with D hard to call. Trimming pared 0 bases from V and 4 bases from J, leaving 6 bases between. The CDR3 has 13 amino acids. This chain's CDR3 is CASSLAHSYGYTF. CDR3 nucleotides: TGTGCCAGCAGTTTAGCGCACAGCTATGGCTACACCTTC.

The genes are TRBV11-2 and TRBJ2-7, with D hard to call. Trimming left V 2 bases short and J 3 bases short, with 5 bases between. CDR1 SGHAT and CDR2 FQNNGV come from the germline V gene. This CDR3 contains 12 residues. The CDR3 sequence: CASSLKGYEQYF. The CDR3 DNA follows: TGTGCCAGCAGCTTAAAGGGCTACGAGCAGTACTTC.

The V and J genes are TRBV7-3 and TRBJ2-1; possibly TRBD1 for D (6 bases). V was pared by 5 bases and J by 0 bases, with 11 bases between. The CDR3 consists of 15 residues. In germline, CDR1 is SGHTA, CDR2 FQGTGA. The CDR3, as DNA: TGTGCCAGCAGCAGACAGGCGAGCTCCTACAATGAGCAGTTCTTC. Translated: CASSRQASSYNEQFF.